This TCR beta chain was recorded in a study of blood T cell repertoires in COVID-19. Study-wide background: Sites in the United States, Italy and Spain provided acute and convalescent COVID-19 samples.

Study members were between 18 and 89 years old and lived in 24 US regions. Authors' data handling: Amplification of reference gene primers provided the estimated nucleated cell counts. Sequencing used immunoSEQ multiplex PCR; TCRdb keeps in-frame clones, though not all of them. The V and J calls and clone size come from that table; D and trimming were worked out from the DNA. The sample gives roughly 260,000 clones, about 90% of which show up once; over 6% is in the top ten. What was sequenced was PBMCs or T cells enriched from blood (not recorded which). The sequence was obtained from a woman aged 25 to 39 with acute COVID-19.

The CDR3 bases are TGTGCCAGCAGCCGACAGAATTCACCCCTCCACTTT. It yields the protein CASSRQNSPLHF. The chain is built from TRBV11-2 and TRBJ1-6; TRBD1 is a possible D gene (5 bases). The CDR3 has 12 residues. Trimming pared 5 bases from V and 7 bases from J, leaving 6 bases between. The germline V gene has CDR1 SGHAT and CDR2 FQNNGV.